Here is one T cell receptor beta chain with its context. Its antigen is still unknown. Germline trimming cut 5 bases from V and 5 bases from J; bases unmatched to any gene: 8. The CDR3 has 13 residues. Germline CDR1 reads SQVTM; CDR2 reads ANQGSEA. The data are from a study of shared clonotypes between healthy human individuals. Overall study findings and caveats: Estimated richness was generally greater in naive than memory subsets. An effect of sequencing depth on clonotype sharing among donors was expected.

The assay was immunoSEQ multiplex PCR, and TCRdb's table has in-frame clones only and misses some. Of around 1,100,000 clones in the sample, around 77% were seen once. CD45RA-negative memory and CD45RA+ naive subsets were split from the CD4+ cells. Input material: memory CD4+ T cells from PBMCs. Subset described: CD45RA-negative fraction. The gene calls are TRBV29-1 and TRBJ2-7; 8 bases line up with TRBD1. The receptor was derived from a man aged 18 to 29 in good health. Some clones in this sample may be carry-over from other donors' samples. The CDR3 region has the DNA TGCAGCGTTACGCAGGGGGCCTTGGACGAGCAGTACTTC. This sequence encodes CSVTQGALDEQYF.